The entry below describes one TCR beta chain. Its antigen is still unknown. Base-call qualities are not available, and no considerably larger clone is one nucleotide away. Patients with autoimmune disease history or receiving systemic immunosuppression were excluded from the trial. Peripheral blood for TCR sequencing was collected from all dose cohorts at baseline, on cycle 4 day 1, and on cycle 7 day 1. Samples were obtained from an open-label, multicenter, first-in-human phase I dose-escalation trial of ivuxolimab. Adults with locally advanced or metastatic melanoma, renal cell carcinoma, hepatocellular carcinoma or head and neck squamous cell carcinoma were enrolled in the trial. Before TCR sequencing, CD4+ and CD8+ T cells were separately sorted from peripheral blood. To sequence the TCRbeta CDR3 region, genomic DNA was isolated from the sorted cells. The immunoSEQ Assay was used to sequence the TCRbeta CDR3 regions. TCRdb carries this immuneACCESS record with in-frame sequences only. Its versions omit some clonotypes, under half of them owing to an unresolved V gene in the studies checked, with the rest unexplained. For this sample the table gives around 25,000 clones, of which about 80% were detected only once. Over 1.1% of the sample rests with the top ten.

These data belong to a study of OX40 agonist ivuxolimab in advanced cancers. For the wider study: Ivuxolimab was a fully human IgG2 agonistic monoclonal antibody targeting the costimulatory receptor OX40 (CD134). Intravenous ivuxolimab was administered to patients every 2 weeks at six dose levels: 0.01, 0.1, 0.3, 1.5, 3 and 10 mg/kg. Of the 50 to 55 patients in dose escalation, 19 had hepatocellular carcinoma, some 15 had melanoma, 9 had renal cell carcinoma and 9 had head and neck cancer. A male proportion of 82.7% and a mean age of 60 years, ranging from about 23 to 90, were recorded for the dose-escalation cohort. Patients were allowed to have had prior anti-PD-1, anti-PD-L1 or anti-CTLA-4 therapy, and 40% of the dose-escalation patients had previously received checkpoint inhibitors. Partial responses were achieved by three dose-escalation patients, of whom one had hepatocellular carcinoma and two had cutaneous melanoma. The point of sequencing TCRbeta in the periphery was to test whether ivuxolimab changed TCR sequence diversity and drove clonal T-cell expansion. The paper describes the monotherapy dose-escalation part (N ≈ 52 patients) of the phase I trial of ivuxolimab. Findings and caveats that apply to the study as a whole: After ivuxolimab, expanded clones were on average more numerous among CD8+ T cells than among CD4+ T cells. The antigen specificity of the clonally expanded peripheral T cells was not determined. At doses of 0.1 to 3.0 mg/kg, clonal expansion of both CD4+ and CD8+ blood T cells was observed from baseline to week 6. In the 0.1-3.0 mg/kg groups, partial responders had among the lowest normalized peripheral clonal expansion, particularly in CD8+ T cells. Low levels of normalized T-cell clonal expansion were also seen in some nonresponding patients.

Sequenced here: CD4+ or CD8+ T cells sorted from blood, sampled in a trial of the OX40 agonist ivuxolimab. This TCR was sampled from an adult with an advanced solid tumor such as melanoma, head and neck, liver or kidney cancer.

The DNA is TGTGCCAGCAGCTTTAGCGGACAGGGAGGAACTGAAGCTTTCTTT. It codes for CASSFSGQGGTEAFF. In this chain, TRBV7-6 is recombined with TRBJ1-1; 8 bases in the middle match TRBD1. The CDR3, from cysteine to phenylalanine, totals 15 residues. Of all the DNA, just the CDR3 is kept, 45 bases in frame from base 1. Unmatched junction bases come to 8, with V trimmed by 3 bases and J by 5 bases. The CDR1 and CDR2 encoded by the germline V gene are SGHVS and FNYEAQ.